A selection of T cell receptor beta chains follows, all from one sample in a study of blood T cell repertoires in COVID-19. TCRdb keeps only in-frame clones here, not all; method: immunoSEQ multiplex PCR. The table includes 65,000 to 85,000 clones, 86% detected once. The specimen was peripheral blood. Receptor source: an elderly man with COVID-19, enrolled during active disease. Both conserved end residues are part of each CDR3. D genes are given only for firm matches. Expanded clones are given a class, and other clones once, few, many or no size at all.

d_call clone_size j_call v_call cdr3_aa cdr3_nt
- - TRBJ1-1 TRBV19 CASTKTSLMAEAFF TGTGCCAGTACCAAAACTTCCCTTATGGCTGAAGCTTTCTTT
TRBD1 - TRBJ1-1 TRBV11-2 CASSPRPTGGTEAFF TGTGCCAGCAGCCCCCGACCCACAGGGGGCACTGAAGCTTTCTTT
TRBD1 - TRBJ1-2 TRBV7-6 CASSLVPGQGNDGYTF TGTGCCAGCAGCTTAGTACCGGGACAGGGGAATGATGGCTACACCTTC
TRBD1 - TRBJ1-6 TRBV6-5 CASRTRDRGHSPLHF TGTGCCAGCAGGACCCGGGACAGGGGGCATTCACCCCTCCACTTT
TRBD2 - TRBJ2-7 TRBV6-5 CASSSGTRGGEQYF TGTGCCAGCAGTTCCGGGACTAGGGGGGGGGAGCAGTACTTC
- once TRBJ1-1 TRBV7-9 CASSPRVTEAFF TGTGCCAGCAGCCCTCGGGTCACTGAAGCTTTCTTT
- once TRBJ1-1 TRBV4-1 CASSQAGDWDEAFF TGCGCCAGCAGCCAAGCAGGGGATTGGGATGAAGCTTTCTTT
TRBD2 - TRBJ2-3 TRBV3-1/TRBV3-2 CASSHSGGANTQYF TGTGCCAGCAGCCATAGCGGGGGGGCTAATACGCAGTATTTT
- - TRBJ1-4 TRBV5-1 CASSVGHIKGNEKLFF TGCGCCAGCAGCGTTGGACACATAAAAGGAAATGAAAAACTGTTTTTT
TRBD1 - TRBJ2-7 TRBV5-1 CASSLIGTGSYEQYF TGCGCCAGCAGCTTGATAGGGACAGGGTCCTACGAGCAGTACTTC
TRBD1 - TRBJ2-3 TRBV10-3 CAISGEGQLLDTQYF TGTGCCATCAGCGGAGAGGGACAGCTATTAGATACGCAGTATTTT
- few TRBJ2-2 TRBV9 CASSVVPTGELFF TGTGCCAGCAGCGTAGTCCCTACCGGGGAGCTGTTTTTT
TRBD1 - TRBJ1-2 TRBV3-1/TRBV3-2 CASSPTGTYGYTF TGTGCCAGCAGCCCGACAGGGACCTATGGCTACACCTTC
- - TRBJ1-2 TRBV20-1 CSARQDYGYTF TGCAGTGCTAGACAGGACTATGGCTACACCTTC
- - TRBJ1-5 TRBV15 CATSRDLGGAGSNQPQHF TGTGCCACCAGCAGAGATCTGGGGGGGGCGGGAAGCAATCAGCCCCAGCATTTT
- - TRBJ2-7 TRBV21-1 CASSNRTGELYEQYF TGTGCCAGCAGCAACCGGACAGGGGAGTTGTACGAGCAGTACTTC
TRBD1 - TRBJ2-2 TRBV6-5 CASNLGTGGNGELFF TGTGCCAGCAATCTAGGGACAGGGGGCAACGGGGAGCTGTTTTTT
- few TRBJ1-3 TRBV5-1 CASSYPDNSGNTIYF TGCGCCAGCAGCTACCCGGACAACTCTGGAAACACCATATATTTT
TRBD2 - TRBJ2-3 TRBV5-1 CASSPGLAGGHTYF TGCGCCAGCAGCCCGGGACTAGCGGGGGGCCATACGTATTTT
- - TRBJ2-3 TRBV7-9 CASSLMGGDTQYF TGTGCCAGCAGCTTAATGGGGGGAGATACGCAGTATTTT
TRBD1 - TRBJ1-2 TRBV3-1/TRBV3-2 CASSQNTGVYGYTF TGTGCCAGCAGCCAGAATACAGGGGTCTATGGCTACACCTTC
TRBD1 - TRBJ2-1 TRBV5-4 CASSPSRTGLSYNEQFF TGTGCCAGCAGCCCCTCAAGGACAGGCCTCTCCTACAATGAGCAGTTCTTC
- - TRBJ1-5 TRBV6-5 CASKRGYTNQPQHF TGTGCCAGCAAGAGGGGGTACACGAATCAGCCCCAGCATTTT
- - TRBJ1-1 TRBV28 CASISSFVTEAFF TGTGCCAGCATCTCCTCGTTTGTCACTGAAGCTTTCTTT
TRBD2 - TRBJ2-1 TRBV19 CASSIDPAGVGEQFF TGTGCCAGTAGTATAGACCCAGCGGGGGTAGGGGAGCAGTTCTTC
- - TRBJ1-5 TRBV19 CASSANRGPPSNQPQHF TGTGCCAGTAGTGCAAACCGGGGTCCCCCCAGCAATCAGCCCCAGCATTTT
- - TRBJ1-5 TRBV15 CATSRGQIYNQPQHF TGTGCCACCAGCAGAGGACAAATCTACAATCAGCCCCAGCATTTT
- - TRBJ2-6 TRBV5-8 CASSFPGLSGANVLTF TGTGCCAGCAGCTTTCCAGGCCTCTCTGGGGCCAACGTCCTGACTTTC
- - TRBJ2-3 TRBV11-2 CASSLVTGVPTDTQYF TGTGCCAGCAGCTTGGTTACGGGGGTTCCCACAGATACGCAGTATTTT
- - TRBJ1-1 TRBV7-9 CASSLGPAGIGEAFF TGTGCCAGCAGCTTAGGCCCGGCCGGGATTGGTGAAGCTTTCTTT
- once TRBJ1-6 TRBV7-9 CASSLAGTRSPLHF TGTGCCAGCAGCTTAGCTGGGACACGTTCACCCCTCCACTTT
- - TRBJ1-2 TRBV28 CASSLQGFGYTF TGTGCCAGCAGTTTACAGGGATTTGGCTACACCTTC
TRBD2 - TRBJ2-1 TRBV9 CASSPRGDLYNEQFF TGTGCCAGCAGCCCCCGGGGGGACCTCTACAATGAGCAGTTCTTC
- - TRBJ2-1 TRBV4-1 CASSQRGGADSPRYNEQFF TGCGCCAGCAGCCAAAGGGGGGGGGCCGATTCGCCACGGTACAATGAGCAGTTCTTC
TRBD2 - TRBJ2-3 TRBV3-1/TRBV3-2 CASSSLAYTQYF TGTGCCAGCAGCTCACTAGCGTATACGCAGTATTTT
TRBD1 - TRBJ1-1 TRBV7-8 CASSLGPGGADEAFF TGTGCCAGCAGCTTAGGCCCAGGGGGCGCAGATGAAGCTTTCTTT
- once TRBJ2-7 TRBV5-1 CASSVLSVYEQYF TGCGCCAGCAGCGTCTTGAGTGTTTACGAGCAGTACTTC
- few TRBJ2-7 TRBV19 CASSIQGSSYEQYF TGTGCCAGTAGTATACAGGGTAGCTCCTACGAGCAGTACTTC
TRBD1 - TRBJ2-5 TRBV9 CASSVRQGLETQYF TGTGCCAGCAGCGTACGACAGGGTCTTGAGACCCAGTACTTC
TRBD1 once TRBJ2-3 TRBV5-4 CASSSDRGTDTQYF TGTGCCAGCAGCTCCGACAGGGGCACAGATACGCAGTATTTT
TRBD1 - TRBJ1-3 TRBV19 CASRTGGSGNTIYF TGTGCCAGTAGAACAGGGGGCTCTGGAAACACCATATATTTT
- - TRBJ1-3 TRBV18 CASSPPGAGNTIYF TGTGCCAGCTCACCACCAGGGGCTGGAAACACCATATATTTT
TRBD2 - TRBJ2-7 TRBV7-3 CASSLERGTEQYF TGTGCCAGCAGCCTGGAGCGGGGGACCGAGCAGTACTTC
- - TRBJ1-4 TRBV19 CATQGQGGEKLFF TGTGCCACCCAGGGGCAAGGGGGTGAAAAACTGTTTTTT